There are many counts of the clone carrying this T cell receptor beta chain. This sample stems from a study of blood T cell repertoires in COVID-19. The CDR3 contains 18 residues. J was trimmed by 5 bases and V by 0 bases; bases with no gene match: 14. Germline CDR1 and CDR2: SQVTM and ANQGSEA. Generated by immunoSEQ multiplex PCR, the TCRdb table keeps only in-frame clones and is missing some. This table has some 360,000 clones, roughly nine tenths appearing once. This TCR was sampled from a woman in her sixties with COVID-19, enrolled during active disease. This rearrangement joins TRBV29-1 to TRBJ2-1, with TRBD1 identical over 9 bases. Sequenced sample: peripheral blood. In nucleotides, the CDR3 is TGCAGCGTTGAAGATTCCCTGGTACAGGGGGCTATGGACAATGAGCAGTTCTTC. It yields the protein CSVEDSLVQGAMDNEQFF.